Presented here are 10 T cell receptor beta chains from one specimen sequenced in a study of blood T cell repertoires in COVID-19. The method was immunoSEQ multiplex PCR; TCRdb's version includes in-frame clones alone and lacks a portion of them. The repertoire holds hundreds of thousands of clones, with 85% to 90% as singletons. The sequencing sample was made of peripheral blood. The receptor set was obtained from a woman younger than 35 with acute or convalescent COVID-19.

For the CDR3, the DNA is TGTGCCAGCAGTTACACAGGACAGGGGCCGACCTACGAGCAGTACTTC. Its translation: CASSYTGQGPTYEQYF. This sequence joins TRBV6-5 and TRBJ2-7, with TRBD1 matching over 9 bases. J was trimmed by 2 bases and V by 2 bases; bases with no gene match: 7. Germline values: CDR1 MNHEY, CDR2 SVGAGI. This CDR3 region has 16 residues.

This chain uses TRBV7-3 with TRBJ2-1; weak D call: TRBD2 (6 bases). V shed 4 bases and J shed 2 bases, with 9 bases lying between them. This CDR3 contains 14 residues. Germline assignment: CDR1 SGHTA and CDR2 FQGTGA. In nucleotides, the CDR3 is TGTGCCAGCAGCTCGGCTAGCGCCTACAATGAGCAGTTCTTC. Protein sequence: CASSSASAYNEQFF.

The chain combines TRBV29-1 with TRBJ2-5; 8 bases are shared with TRBD1. Trimming took 7 bases from V and 2 from J; bases not matched to a gene: 6. Germline-derived CDR1 and CDR2 are SQVTM and ANQGSEA. The CDR3 is made up of 13 amino acids. DNA of the CDR3: TGCAGCGGCCGACAGGGGTCTCAAGAGACCCAGTACTTC. It encodes CSGRQGSQETQYF.

The genes are TRBV9 and TRBJ2-7, with D possibly matching TRBD1 (6 bases). Germline V gives CDR1 SGDLS, CDR2 YYNGEE. The CDR3 runs 14 residues. Trimming left V 5 bases short and J 0 bases short, with 12 bases between. In nucleotides, the CDR3 is TGTGCCAGCAGTCCAGGGGCGAGCTCCTACGAGCAGTACTTC. Amino acid sequence: CASSPGASSYEQYF. The full variable domain, completed using reference TRBV9 and TRBJ2-7, is DSGVTQTPKHLITATGQRVTLRCSPRSGDLSVYWYQQSLDQGLQFLIQYYNGEERAKGNILERFSAQQFPDLHSELNLSSLELGDSALYFCASSPGASSYEQYFGPGTRLTVT.

The chain is built from TRBV15 and TRBJ2-5, with TRBD2 matching over 14 bases. CDR3 size: 17 residues. J lost 2 bases, V lost 1 base, and 3 bases had no gene match. The germline V gene encodes CDR1 LNHNV and CDR2 YYDKDF (reference sequence). CDR3 sequence (DNA): TGTGCCACCAGCAGAGTAGGGACTAGCGGGAGACAAGAGACCCAGTACTTC. It is translated as CATSRVGTSGRQETQYF.

The chain couples TRBV19 to TRBJ2-7; 9 bases are a match to TRBD1. The CDR3 is 13 amino acids. After removal of 3 bases from V and 6 bases from J, the junction contained 3 bases not matched to a gene. From germline, CDR1 is LNHDA and CDR2 SQIVND (reference sequence). The CDR3: CASSITGGLEQYF. The CDR3 DNA reads as TGTGCCAGTAGTATTACAGGGGGCCTCGAGCAGTACTTC. The full variable domain, completed using reference TRBV19 and TRBJ2-7, is DGGITQSPKYLFRKEGQNVTLSCEQNLNHDAMYWYRQDPGQGLRLIYYSQIVNDFQKGDIAEGYSVSREKKESFPLTVTSAQKNPTAFYLCASSITGGLEQYFGPGTRLTVT.

V is TRBV7-8 and J is TRBJ1-2; a weak D match, TRBD1 (5 bases). Germline lookup yields CDR1 SGHVS and CDR2 FQNEAQ. The CDR3 is 16 residues long. V was clipped by 3 bases and J by 3 bases, with 17 bases between them. For the CDR3, the DNA is TGTGCCAGCAGCTTTGTGGGACTCCGTTTTTACTATGGCTACACCTTC. This sequence encodes CASSFVGLRFYYGYTF.

The chain combines TRBV15 with TRBJ1-1, with TRBD1 as a possible D gene (6 bases). Per germline, CDR1 LNHNV and CDR2 YYDKDF (reference sequence). The ends were cut back, 1 base at V and 6 bases at J, with 15 bases in the middle. The CDR3 has 15 amino acids. In nucleotides, the CDR3 is TGTGCCACCAGCAGAGTAGTTGAGGGACACCCTGAAGCTTTCTTT. The encoded protein is CATSRVVEGHPEAFF.

This chain links TRBV5-6 with TRBJ1-2; D not certain. CDR1 SGHDT and CDR2 YYEEEE come from the germline V gene. Trimming took off 0 bases at V and 5 bases at J, with 11 bases between the two ends. The CDR3 extends over 14 amino acids. As DNA, the CDR3 is TGTGCCAGCAGCTTGGGACGGGTCCTTTATGGCTACACCTTC. Its protein product is CASSLGRVLYGYTF.

V gene TRBV5-5 combines with J gene TRBJ1-2; D ambiguous. Germline V gene lookup returns CDR1 SGHKS and CDR2 YYEKEE (reference sequence). The V gene lost 4 bases and the J gene lost 6 bases, with 19 bases spanning the gap. The length of the CDR3 is 15 residues. Here the CDR3 DNA reads TGTGCCAGCAGCGAACCATTGGGCAGGATCGATGGCTACACCTTC. Translated, it gives CASSEPLGRIDGYTF.